This record covers a single T cell receptor (beta chain). TCRdb processed the 5' RACE reads anew with MiXCR; each CDR3 protein has one entry. The sample contains over 400,000 distinct CDR3 sequences, 23% of which appear only once. The data were taken from a study of T-cell memory formation after mild COVID-19. The length of the CDR3 is 13 residues. The germline CDR1 and CDR2 sequences are LNHDA and SQIVND (reference sequence). Trimming took off 7 bases at V and 7 bases at J, with 16 bases between the two ends. This chain links TRBV19 with TRBJ1-2, with D possibly matching TRBD1 (5 bases). The sequencing input was PBMCs or a T cell subset sorted from them (not recorded which). This clonotype originated in an adult woman who had mild COVID-19 (a few samples of this study predate the infection). Cell type and time point are not known. CDR3 region: CASKVPGAGGYTF. DNA of the CDR3: TGTGCCAGTAAGGTCCCCGGGGCCGGTGGCTACACCTTC.